This T cell receptor beta chain was identified in a study of control samples from healthy donors and cancer patients. Profiled with immunoSEQ multiplex PCR; TCRdb holds only in-frame clones, not every one. The repertoire consists of 150,000 to 200,000 clones, with over 85% occurring once and the leading ten covering 12%. V lost 6 bases and J 5 bases, leaving 13 bases between the germline ends. Germline assignment: CDR1 SNHLY and CDR2 FYNNEI. The CDR3 sequence is 13 residues long. The receptor was isolated from a man aged 25-45 years in good health. This chain links TRBV2 with TRBJ1-1, with a possible D match to TRBD1 (5 bases). The specimen was blood. As DNA, the CDR3 is TGTGCCAGCAGGGTAAAGGGGCTTACTGAAGCTTTCTTT. Its translation: CASRVKGLTEAFF.